This is a list of T cell receptor beta chains from one sample in a study of T cell responses to AZD1222 COVID-19 vaccine. Clones were sequenced by immunoSEQ multiplex PCR, and TCRdb holds only the in-frame ones, with some missing. In the table there are approximately 64,000 clones, 80% to 95% of which are singletons. The sequenced sample was peripheral blood, obtained 28 days after the second dose of the MenACWY control vaccine. These TCRs come from an adult who received the MenACWY meningococcal vaccine as a control. Each CDR3 is given with its conserved first and last residue. The order of the fields is V gene, D gene, J gene, clone size, CDR3 DNA, CDR3 protein. A D gene is named only where the DNA matches it firmly. Clone size is stated in some rows and not others, as once, few, many or a class when expanded.

TRBV4-3	TRBD2	TRBJ2-7	-	TGCGCCAGCAGCTCTCTAGCGGGTGGGGAGCAGTACTTC	CASSSLAGGEQYF
TRBV6-5	-	TRBJ2-2	-	TGTGCCAGCAGCTCTACGATGGGCACCGGGGAGCTGTTTTTT	CASSSTMGTGELFF
TRBV19	TRBD1	TRBJ1-1	-	TGTGCCAGTAGGGACCTTAAAGGGGGCGTCACTGAAGCTTTCTTT	CASRDLKGGVTEAFF
TRBV27	TRBD2	TRBJ2-7	-	TGTGCCAGCAAATCCCCGGGAGGCCCCTCCTACGAGCAGTACTTC	CASKSPGGPSYEQYF
TRBV11-2	-	TRBJ1-4	-	TGTGCCAGCCGGCAACTCAGATCTGAAAAACTGTTTTTT	CASRQLRSEKLFF
TRBV24-1	TRBD1	TRBJ2-5	-	TGTGCCACCCGGGGACAGGGACAGACCCAGTACTTC	CATRGQGQTQYF
TRBV6-5	TRBD2	TRBJ2-1	-	TGTGCCGCCAAGACTAGCGGGATCAATGAGCAGTTCTTC	CAAKTSGINEQFF
TRBV19	-	TRBJ1-1	-	TGTGCCAGTAGTATGGCTGGGAAGTTAGCTTTCTTT	CASSMAGKLAFF
TRBV15	-	TRBJ2-1	-	TGTGCCACCAGCAGACCTTCCCGACAGGTTTTTGGGTACAATGAGCAGTTCTTC	CATSRPSRQVFGYNEQFF
TRBV2	-	TRBJ1-3	-	TGTGCCAGCTTGGCTAATGGAAACACCATATATTTT	CASLANGNTIYF
TRBV6-5	TRBD1	TRBJ1-5	few	TGTGCCAGTAGGAGAGGACAGGGCGGCAATCAGCCCCAGCATTTT	CASRRGQGGNQPQHF
TRBV7-2	TRBD2	TRBJ2-3	-	TGTGCCAGCAGCTTCGGGAGGGCCCCAGATACGCAGTATTTT	CASSFGRAPDTQYF
TRBV29-1	TRBD2	TRBJ2-1	-	TGCAGCGTGGAAGGGACTAGCGGGGGACAGAGCTCCTACAATGAGCAGTTCTTC	CSVEGTSGGQSSYNEQFF
TRBV12-3/TRBV12-4	-	TRBJ2-2	-	TGTGCCAGCAACAGGGTATACACCGGGGAGCTGTTTTTT	CASNRVYTGELFF
TRBV30	-	TRBJ2-7	-	TGTGCCTGGAGTGTCACAGGCCGAACCTACGAGCAGTACTTC	CAWSVTGRTYEQYF
TRBV27	TRBD1	TRBJ1-2	once	TGTGCCAGCGGGACAGGGGTATTTGGCTACACCTTC	CASGTGVFGYTF
TRBV3-1/TRBV3-2	-	TRBJ1-1	-	TGTGCCAGCAGCACCGAAGGGGGTAGAGCTGAAGCTTTCTTT	CASSTEGGRAEAFF
TRBV28	TRBD1	TRBJ1-2	-	TGTGCCAGCAGTTTACCCCCCGGACAGGGGTCAGGCTACACCTTC	CASSLPPGQGSGYTF
TRBV7-6	TRBD1	TRBJ2-3	-	TGTGCCAGCAGCTTCACGCAGGACAGGGGGTTCCTTGGCACAGATACGCAGTATTTT	CASSFTQDRGFLGTDTQYF
TRBV7-9	TRBD2	TRBJ2-1	-	TGTGCCAGCAGCGCCAGGACTAGCGGGAGGATACACAATGAGCAGTTCTTC	CASSARTSGRIHNEQFF
TRBV6-5	-	TRBJ2-7	-	TGTGCCAGCAGTTACTCCACGACCCAGGACTACGAGCAGTACTTC	CASSYSTTQDYEQYF
TRBV6-6	-	TRBJ1-1	many	TGTGCCAGCGGCTTAACAGGGGAAGCTTTCTTT	CASGLTGEAFF
TRBV12-3/TRBV12-4	TRBD2	TRBJ2-4	-	TGTGCCAGCAGTTTTACGGGGGGAATTCAGTACTTC	CASSFTGGIQYF
TRBV20-1	-	TRBJ2-5	-	TGCAGTGCTAGGGCGGCTGGAACCCAGTACTTC	CSARAAGTQYF
TRBV7-9	TRBD1	TRBJ2-2	-	TGTGCCAGCAGCTTAGAGGGGGCGCAAATCGGGGAGCTGTTTTTT	CASSLEGAQIGELFF
TRBV6-5	TRBD1	TRBJ1-1	-	TGTGCCAGCAGTCGCCTCGGGACAGGGCTAGCTTTCTTT	CASSRLGTGLAFF
TRBV6-5	-	TRBJ1-5	-	TGTGCCACCCGGTCGATCGATCAGCCCCAGCATTTT	CATRSIDQPQHF
TRBV10-3	TRBD1	TRBJ1-1	-	TGTGCCATCAGTGGGGGACAGTCAAACACTGAAGCTTTCTTT	CAISGGQSNTEAFF
TRBV16	TRBD1	TRBJ1-2	-	TGTGCCAGCAGCCTTACCGGGACAGGGAAGGTCTACACCTTC	CASSLTGTGKVYTF
TRBV30	-	TRBJ1-1	once	TGTGCCTGGAGTGTAGGTCTGGGGAACACTGAAGCTTTCTTT	CAWSVGLGNTEAFF
TRBV11-1	TRBD1	TRBJ2-2	-	TGTGCCAGCAGCTTTCCGGGACAGGGGGCTGCGGGGGAGCTGTTTTTT	CASSFPGQGAAGELFF
TRBV9	-	TRBJ1-3	-	TGTGCCAGCAGCGTAGGTGGAGGGAGCTCTGGAAACACCATATATTTT	CASSVGGGSSGNTIYF
TRBV30	TRBD1	TRBJ1-1	-	TGTGCCTGGAGGCCGAGACAGGGTTTGGGGCCTGAAGCTTTCTTT	CAWRPRQGLGPEAFF
TRBV3-1/TRBV3-2	-	TRBJ2-5	-	TGTGCCAGCCGGGACCGGGAAGAGACCCAGTACTTC	CASRDREETQYF
TRBV6-6	-	TRBJ2-7	-	TGTGCCAGCAGTGTACCGGGACTGAGCTCCTACGAGCAGTACTTC	CASSVPGLSSYEQYF
TRBV6-5	-	TRBJ2-7	once	TGTGCCAGCAGGCAGGGGCGCTCCTACGAGCAGTACTTC	CASRQGRSYEQYF
TRBV5-1	-	TRBJ1-5	-	TGCGCCAGCAGCTTAGGGGGGAACAATCAGCCCCAGCATTTT	CASSLGGNNQPQHF
TRBV28	TRBD2	TRBJ2-2	-	TGTGCCAGCAGTCCTCCGGCGGGAGGGGGCGCCGGGGAGCTGTTTTTT	CASSPPAGGGAGELFF
TRBV11-2	TRBD1	TRBJ2-4	-	TGTGCCAGCAGCTTGGACAGGAAAAACATTCAGTACTTC	CASSLDRKNIQYF
TRBV6-5	-	TRBJ1-1	-	TGTGCCAGCAGGGACAGCGACACTGAAGCTTTCTTT	CASRDSDTEAFF
TRBV12-3/TRBV12-4	-	TRBJ1-4	-	TGTGCCAGCAGTTTGTTTTTTGGTGAAAAACTGTTTTTT	CASSLFFGEKLFF